The entry below describes one T cell receptor (beta chain). The antigen is unknown. Using a J-beta primer mix together with a sample-barcoded 5' primer, a second PCR was run for about 6 to 11 cycles. One entry per CDR3 protein results from TCRdb running MiXCR on the 5' RACE reads. The data show around 990,000 distinct CDR3 sequences, around 27% seen once. Germline CDR1 is SGHRS and CDR2 is YFSETQ. The CDR3 has 18 residues. V trimming: 2 bases; J trimming: 1 base; junction bases outside the gene matches: 12. This record comes from a study of blood T cells in healthy people across ages. Study-level points and caveats: Naive T cell percentage showed a strong correlation with the diversity of TCR beta. The study could not conclusively compare naive and antigen-experienced cells, given its unsorted PBMCs.

Donors gave roughly 10 milliliters of peripheral blood apiece. This sample also appeared in a second study, on T cells of mothers and their children. That paper states: TCR recombination output is shaped by thymic selection similarly in related and unrelated pairs.

The J gene is TRBJ2-3, the V gene TRBV5-1; 8 positions match TRBD1. The specimen was blood. This TCR was recovered from a girl between 2 and 10 years old in good health. The CDR3 here is CASSFFLGQGNGTDTQYF. In nucleotides, the CDR3 is TGCGCCAGCAGCTTTTTCTTAGGACAGGGAAATGGCACAGATACGCAGTATTTT.